This TCR beta chain emerged from a study of cytomegalovirus exposure and HLA in healthy donors. Study conclusions and caveats: In vitro checks showed that a few CMV-associated chains really do target CMV antigens. For cytomegalovirus status, the classifier reportedly gave diagnoses with high specificity and sensitivity. Cytomegalovirus association was assigned to about 180 TCR beta chains. Later on, an analysis tied 18,000 or so TCR beta sequences to HLA alleles at 0.05 false discovery rate.

With respect to this clone: The antigen is not known.

The CDR3 covers 16 residues. V lost 0 bases to trimming and J lost 7 bases; unmatched junction nucleotides: 7. Germline lookup yields CDR1 LGHNA and CDR2 YSLEER. Use of 60 Vbeta and 13 Jbeta primers characterized the PCR. Produced via immunoSEQ multiplex PCR; TCRdb's table is partial and in-frame only. Of 200,000 to 250,000 clones in the sample, roughly 79% were seen once. The chain has TRBV4-3 and TRBJ2-1, with TRBD2 identical over 9 bases. The TCR was taken from a man younger than 30 in good health and CMV-seronegative. Sequencing input: PBMCs. CDR3: CASSQDGGRAWNEQFF. CDR3 bases: TGCGCCAGCAGCCAAGACGGCGGGAGGGCCTGGAATGAGCAGTTCTTC.